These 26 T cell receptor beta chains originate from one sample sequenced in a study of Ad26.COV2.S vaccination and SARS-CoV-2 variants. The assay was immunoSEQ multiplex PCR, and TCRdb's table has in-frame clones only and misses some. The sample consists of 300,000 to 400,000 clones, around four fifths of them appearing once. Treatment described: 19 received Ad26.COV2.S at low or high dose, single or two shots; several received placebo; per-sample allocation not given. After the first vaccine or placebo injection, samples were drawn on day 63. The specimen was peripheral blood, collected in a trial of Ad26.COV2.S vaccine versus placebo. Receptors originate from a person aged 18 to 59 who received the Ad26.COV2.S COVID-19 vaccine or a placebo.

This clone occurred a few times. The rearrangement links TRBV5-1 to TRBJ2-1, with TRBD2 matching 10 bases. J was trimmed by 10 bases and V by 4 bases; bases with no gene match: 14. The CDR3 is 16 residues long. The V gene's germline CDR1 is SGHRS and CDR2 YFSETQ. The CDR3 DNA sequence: TGCGCCAGCAGCCCTGGAGGGCTAGCGGGGGCTGGGGAGCAGTTCTTC. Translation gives CASSPGGLAGAGEQFF.

CDR3 in DNA: TGTGCCAGCAGAGTGGCATCTGGGGCCAACGTCCTGACTTTC. Residues: CASRVASGANVLTF. V gene TRBV3-1 (or the pseudogene TRBV3-2) combines with J gene TRBJ2-6; D remains ambiguous. Trimming took off 6 bases at V and 1 base at J, with 7 bases between the two ends. Germline V gives CDR1 LGHDT, CDR2 YNNKEL (reference sequence). This CDR3 is built from 14 residues.

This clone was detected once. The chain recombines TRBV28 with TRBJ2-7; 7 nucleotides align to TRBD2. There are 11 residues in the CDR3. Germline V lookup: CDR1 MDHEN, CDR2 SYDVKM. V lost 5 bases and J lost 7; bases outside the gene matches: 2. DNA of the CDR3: TGTGCCAGCAGTCTGGGGGGGGAGCAGTACTTC. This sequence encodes CASSLGGEQYF.

The CDR3 reads CASSQVKGSYGYTF. The CDR3 DNA reads as TGCGCCAGCAGCCAAGTAAAGGGGAGCTATGGCTACACCTTC. This sequence joins TRBV4-1 and TRBJ1-2; D might be TRBD1 (5 bases). Trimming took off 1 base at V and 4 bases at J, with 10 bases between the two ends. This CDR3 contains 14 residues. Germline CDR1 and CDR2: MGHRA and YSYEKL.

The CDR3 bases are TGCGCCAGCAGCCGGGGGACCCAGGAGGGCACTGAAGCTTTCTTT. Translation: CASSRGTQEGTEAFF. The gene calls are TRBV5-1 and TRBJ1-1, with D possibly matching TRBD1 (5 bases). Trimming pared 4 bases from V and 4 bases from J, leaving 17 bases between. CDR1 SGHRS and CDR2 YFSETQ come from the germline V gene. This CDR3 has 15 amino acids.

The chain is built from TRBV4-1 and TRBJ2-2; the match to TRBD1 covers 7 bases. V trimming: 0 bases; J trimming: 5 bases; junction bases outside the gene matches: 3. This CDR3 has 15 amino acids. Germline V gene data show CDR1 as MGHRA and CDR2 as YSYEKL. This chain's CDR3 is CASSQENRGTGELFF. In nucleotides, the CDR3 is TGCGCCAGCAGCCAAGAGAACAGGGGAACCGGGGAGCTGTTTTTT.

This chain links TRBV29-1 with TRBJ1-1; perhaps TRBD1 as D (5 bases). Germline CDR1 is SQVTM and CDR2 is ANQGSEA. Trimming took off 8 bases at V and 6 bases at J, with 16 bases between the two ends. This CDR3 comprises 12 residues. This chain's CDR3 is CSYQAGSAEAFF. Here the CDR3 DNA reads TGCAGCTATCAAGCAGGGTCGGCTGAAGCTTTCTTT.

CDR3: CSAVRPDTQYF. The CDR3 DNA reads TGCAGTGCTGTACGGCCAGATACGCAGTATTTT. J is TRBJ2-3 and V is TRBV20-1, with D unresolved. CDR1 DFQATT and CDR2 SNEGSKA come from the germline V gene (reference sequence). There are 11 residues in the CDR3. V lost 5 bases and J lost 4, with 7 bases in between.

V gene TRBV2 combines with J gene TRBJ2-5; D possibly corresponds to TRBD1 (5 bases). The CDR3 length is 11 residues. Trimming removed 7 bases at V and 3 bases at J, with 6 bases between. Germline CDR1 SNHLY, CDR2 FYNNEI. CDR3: CASKQEETQYF. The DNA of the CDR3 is TGTGCCAGCAAACAGGAAGAGACCCAGTACTTC.

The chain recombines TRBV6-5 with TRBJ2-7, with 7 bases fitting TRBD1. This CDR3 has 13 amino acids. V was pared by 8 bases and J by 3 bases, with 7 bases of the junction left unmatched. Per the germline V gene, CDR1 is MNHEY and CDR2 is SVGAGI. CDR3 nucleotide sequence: TGTGCCAGCCGCTCGGGACAGATCTACGAGCAGTACTTC. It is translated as CASRSGQIYEQYF.

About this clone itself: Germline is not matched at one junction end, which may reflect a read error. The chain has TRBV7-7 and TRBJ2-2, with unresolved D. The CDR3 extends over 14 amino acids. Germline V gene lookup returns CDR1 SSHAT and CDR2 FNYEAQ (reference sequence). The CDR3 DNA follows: TGTGCTAGCAGCGCCCACCTTAACACCGGGGAGCTGTTTTTT. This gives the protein CASSAHLNTGELFF.

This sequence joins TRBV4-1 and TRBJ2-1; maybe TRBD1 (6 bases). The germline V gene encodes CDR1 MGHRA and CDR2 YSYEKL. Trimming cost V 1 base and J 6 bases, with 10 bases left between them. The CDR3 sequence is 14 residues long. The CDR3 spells CASSQVGTINEQFF. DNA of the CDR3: TGCGCCAGCAGCCAAGTGGGGACAATCAATGAGCAGTTCTTC.

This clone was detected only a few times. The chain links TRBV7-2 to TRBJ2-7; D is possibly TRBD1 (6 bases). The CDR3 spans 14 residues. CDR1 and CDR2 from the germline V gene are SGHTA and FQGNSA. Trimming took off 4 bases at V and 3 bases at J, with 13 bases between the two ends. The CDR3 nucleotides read TGTGCCAGCAGCTCGGGACACATTAACTACGAGCAGTACTTC. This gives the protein CASSSGHINYEQYF.

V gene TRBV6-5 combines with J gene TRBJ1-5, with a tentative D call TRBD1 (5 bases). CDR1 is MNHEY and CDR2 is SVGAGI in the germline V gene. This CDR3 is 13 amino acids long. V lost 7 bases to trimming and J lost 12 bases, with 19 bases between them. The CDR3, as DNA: TGTGCCAGCACCATAGAGGTTTTACAGGTCCAGCATTTT. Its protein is CASTIEVLQVQHF.

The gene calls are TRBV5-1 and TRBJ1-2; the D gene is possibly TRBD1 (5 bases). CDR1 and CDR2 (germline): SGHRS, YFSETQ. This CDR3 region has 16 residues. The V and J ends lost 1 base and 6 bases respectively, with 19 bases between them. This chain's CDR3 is CASSLLAYGGLDGYTF. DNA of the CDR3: TGCGCCAGCAGCTTGTTGGCCTACGGGGGTTTGGATGGCTACACCTTC.

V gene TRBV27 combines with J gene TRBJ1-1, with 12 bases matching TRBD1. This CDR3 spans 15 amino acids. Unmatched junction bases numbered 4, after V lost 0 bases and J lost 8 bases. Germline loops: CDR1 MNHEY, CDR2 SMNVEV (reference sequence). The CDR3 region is CASSLSRDRGREAFF. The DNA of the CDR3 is TGTGCCAGCAGTTTATCCCGGGACAGGGGGCGCGAAGCTTTCTTT.

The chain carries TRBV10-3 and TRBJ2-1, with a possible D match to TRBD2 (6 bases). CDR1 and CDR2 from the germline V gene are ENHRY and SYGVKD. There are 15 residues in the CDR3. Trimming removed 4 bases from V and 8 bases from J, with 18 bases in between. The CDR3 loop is CAISVQGPGRDEQFF. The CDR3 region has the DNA TGTGCCATCAGTGTTCAGGGCCCCGGGAGAGATGAGCAGTTCTTC.

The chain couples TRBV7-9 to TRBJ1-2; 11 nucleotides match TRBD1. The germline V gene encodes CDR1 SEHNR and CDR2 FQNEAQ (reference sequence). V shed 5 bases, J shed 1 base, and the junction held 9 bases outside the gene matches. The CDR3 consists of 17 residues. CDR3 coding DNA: TGTGCCAGCAGCAAAAAAGGGGGGACAGGGGGTAACTATGGCTACACCTTC. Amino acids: CASSKKGGTGGNYGYTF.

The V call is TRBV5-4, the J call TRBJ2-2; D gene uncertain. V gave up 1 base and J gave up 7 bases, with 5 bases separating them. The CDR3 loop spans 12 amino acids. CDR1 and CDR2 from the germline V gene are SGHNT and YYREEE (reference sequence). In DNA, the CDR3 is TGTGCCAGCAGCTTGATAAACGGGGAGCTGTTTTTT. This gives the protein CASSLINGELFF.

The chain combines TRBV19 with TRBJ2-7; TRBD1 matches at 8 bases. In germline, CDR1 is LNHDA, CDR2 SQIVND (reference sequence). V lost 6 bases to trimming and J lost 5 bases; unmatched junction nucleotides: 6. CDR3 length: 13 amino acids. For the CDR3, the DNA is TGTGCCAGTAGGGGCCAGGGGGCGGACGAGCAGTACTTC. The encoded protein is CASRGQGADEQYF.

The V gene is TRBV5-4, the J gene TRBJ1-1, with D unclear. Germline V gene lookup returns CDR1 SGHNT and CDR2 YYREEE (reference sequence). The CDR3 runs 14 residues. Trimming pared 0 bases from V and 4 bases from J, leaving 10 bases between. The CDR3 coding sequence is TGTGCCAGCAGCTTGGGCCAGTGGGGCACTGAAGCTTTCTTT. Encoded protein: CASSLGQWGTEAFF. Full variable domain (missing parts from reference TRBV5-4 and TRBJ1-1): ETGVTQSPTHLIKTRGQQVTLRCSSQSGHNTVSWYQQALGQGPQFIFQYYREEENGRGNFPPRFSGLQFPNYSSELNVNALELDDSALYLCASSLGQWGTEAFFGQGTRLTVV.

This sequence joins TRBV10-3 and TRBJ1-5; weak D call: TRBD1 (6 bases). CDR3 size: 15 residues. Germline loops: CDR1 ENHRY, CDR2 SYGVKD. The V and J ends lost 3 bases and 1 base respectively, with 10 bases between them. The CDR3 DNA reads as TGTGCCATCAGTGATGGGGGGCGAAGCAATCAGCCCCAGCATTTT. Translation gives CAISDGGRSNQPQHF.

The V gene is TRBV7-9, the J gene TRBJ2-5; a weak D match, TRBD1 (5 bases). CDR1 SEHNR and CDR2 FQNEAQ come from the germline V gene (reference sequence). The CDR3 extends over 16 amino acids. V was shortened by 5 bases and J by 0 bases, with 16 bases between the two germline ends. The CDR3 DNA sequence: TGTGCCAGCAGCACACGAGCCCAGGGATACCAAGAGACCCAGTACTTC. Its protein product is CASSTRAQGYQETQYF.

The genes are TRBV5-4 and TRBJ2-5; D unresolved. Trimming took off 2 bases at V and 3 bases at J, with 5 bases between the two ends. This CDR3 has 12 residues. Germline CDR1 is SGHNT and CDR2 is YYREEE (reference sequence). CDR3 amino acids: CASSFPKETQYF. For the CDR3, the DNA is TGTGCCAGCAGCTTCCCAAAAGAGACCCAGTACTTC.

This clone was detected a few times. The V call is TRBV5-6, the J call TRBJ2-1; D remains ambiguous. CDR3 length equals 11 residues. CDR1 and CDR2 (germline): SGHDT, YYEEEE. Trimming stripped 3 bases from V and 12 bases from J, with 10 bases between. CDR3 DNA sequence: TGTGCCAGCAGCTGGTTAGGCGTGCAGTTCTTC. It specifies CASSWLGVQFF.

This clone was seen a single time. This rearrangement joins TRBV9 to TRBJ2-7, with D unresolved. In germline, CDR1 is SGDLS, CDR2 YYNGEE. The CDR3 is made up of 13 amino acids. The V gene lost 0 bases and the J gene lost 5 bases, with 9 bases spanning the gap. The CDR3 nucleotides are TGTGCCAGCAGCGTAGACCTAAGGGACGAGCAGTACTTC. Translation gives CASSVDLRDEQYF.